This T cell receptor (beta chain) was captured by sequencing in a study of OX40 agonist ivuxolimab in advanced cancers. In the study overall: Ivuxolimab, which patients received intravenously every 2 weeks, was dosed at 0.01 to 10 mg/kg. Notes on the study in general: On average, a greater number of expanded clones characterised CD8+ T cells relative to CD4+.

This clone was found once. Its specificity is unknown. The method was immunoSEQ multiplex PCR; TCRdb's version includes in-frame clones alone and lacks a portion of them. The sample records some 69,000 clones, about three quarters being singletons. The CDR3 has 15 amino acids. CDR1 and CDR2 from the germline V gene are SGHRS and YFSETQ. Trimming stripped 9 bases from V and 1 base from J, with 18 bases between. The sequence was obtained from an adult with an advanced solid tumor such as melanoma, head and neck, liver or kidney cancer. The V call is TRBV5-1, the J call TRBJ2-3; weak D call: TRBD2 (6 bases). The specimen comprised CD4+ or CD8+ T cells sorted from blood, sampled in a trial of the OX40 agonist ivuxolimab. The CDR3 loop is CATRRGAPGTDTQYF. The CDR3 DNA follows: TGCGCCACCAGGAGGGGAGCCCCTGGCACAGATACGCAGTATTTT.